These 7 T cell receptor beta chains originate from one sample sequenced in a study of shared clonotypes between healthy human individuals. The data were produced by immunoSEQ multiplex PCR, yet TCRdb's version contains in-frame clones alone and is incomplete. The table shows approximately 980,000 clones, with 76% occurring only once. The sequencing input was memory CD4+ T cells sorted from blood. The subset here: CD45RA-negative fraction. Receptors originate from a man between 18 and 29 years old in good health.

V gene TRBV11-2 combines with J gene TRBJ2-2; 11 nucleotides agree with TRBD1. This CDR3 comprises 17 residues. The germline V gene encodes CDR1 SGHAT and CDR2 FQNNGV. With V trimmed by 5 bases and J by 3 bases, 8 bases remained unmatched. The CDR3 is CASSPLDRGRYTGELFF. Here the CDR3 DNA reads TGTGCCAGCAGCCCGTTGGACAGGGGGCGTTACACCGGGGAGCTGTTTTTT.

The rearrangement links TRBV19 to TRBJ1-5, with 10 bases aligning to TRBD1. Looked up from germline, CDR1 is LNHDA and CDR2 is SQIVND (reference sequence). CDR3 length equals 16 residues. Germline trimming cut 4 bases from V and 6 bases from J; bases unmatched to any gene: 9. CDR3 nucleotide sequence: TGTGCCAGTAGTACGCACGGGACAGGGGTTGGTCAGCCCCAGCATTTT. Residues: CASSTHGTGVGQPQHF.

This sequence joins TRBV7-6 and TRBJ1-2, with D hard to call. Trimming cost V 3 bases and J 3 bases, with 8 bases left between them. The CDR3 spans 13 residues. CDR1 SGHVS and CDR2 FNYEAQ come from the germline V gene. The CDR3 region is CASSLTKDYGYTF. The CDR3 nucleotides read TGTGCCAGCAGCTTGACTAAGGACTATGGCTACACCTTC.

This chain uses TRBV2 with TRBJ1-2; D is perhaps TRBD1 (6 bases). The CDR3 length is 14 residues. V was shortened by 4 bases and J by 0 bases, with 9 bases between the two germline ends. CDR1 is SNHLY, CDR2 FYNNEI, per germline. Here the CDR3 reads CASSGGTPNYGYTF. DNA for the CDR3: TGTGCCAGCAGTGGCGGGACACCTAACTATGGCTACACCTTC.

The V gene is TRBV18, the J gene TRBJ2-7, with 8 bases fitting TRBD1. Trimming cost V 3 bases and J 7 bases; bases outside gene matches: 17. The CDR3 runs to 17 residues. The germline gives CDR1 KGHSH, CDR2 LQKENI. CDR3 residues: CASSPSLSGTGGVEQYF. CDR3 DNA: TGTGCCAGCTCACCGAGCCTATCCGGGACAGGAGGTGTGGAGCAGTACTTC.

This clone is a singleton in its sample. This sample includes further DNA sequences coding for the same CDR3. The V call is TRBV28, the J call TRBJ1-6, with 8 bases lining up with TRBD1. The germline CDR1 and CDR2 sequences are MDHEN and SYDVKM. There are 16 residues in the CDR3. J was trimmed by 7 bases and V by 5 bases; bases with no gene match: 10. The CDR3 DNA sequence: TGTGCCAGCAGTCTTCCCCGACAGGGGAGGAATTCACCCCTCCACTTT. Encoded protein: CASSLPRQGRNSPLHF.

This clone was detected a few times. This sequence joins TRBV5-4 and TRBJ1-1, with a possible D match to TRBD1 (5 bases). CDR3 length: 13 amino acids. V was clipped by 0 bases and J by 6 bases, with 9 bases between them. Germline V gives CDR1 SGHNT, CDR2 YYREEE (reference sequence). The CDR3 DNA reads TGTGCCAGCAGCTTGGCCAGGGCGGCTGAAGCTTTCTTT. The encoded protein is CASSLARAAEAFF.